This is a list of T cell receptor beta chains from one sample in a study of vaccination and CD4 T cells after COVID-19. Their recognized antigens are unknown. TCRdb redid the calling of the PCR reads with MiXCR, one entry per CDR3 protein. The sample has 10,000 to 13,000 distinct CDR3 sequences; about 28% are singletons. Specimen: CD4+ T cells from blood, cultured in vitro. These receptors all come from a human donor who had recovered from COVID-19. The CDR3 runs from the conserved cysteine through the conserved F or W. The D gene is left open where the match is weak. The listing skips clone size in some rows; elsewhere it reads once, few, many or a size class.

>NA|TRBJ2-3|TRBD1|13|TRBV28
CAISTGGTDTQYF
TGTGCCATCTCGACAGGGGGCACAGATACGCAGTATTTT
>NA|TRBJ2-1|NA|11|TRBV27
CASSWYNEQFF
TGTGCCAGCAGTTGGTACAATGAGCAGTTCTTC
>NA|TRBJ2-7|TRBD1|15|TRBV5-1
CASSLAGTGGNEQYF
TGCGCCAGCAGCTTGGCCGGGACAGGGGGCAACGAGCAGTACTTC
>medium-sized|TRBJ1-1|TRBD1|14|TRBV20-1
CSARGDSLNTEAFF
TGCAGTGCTAGGGGGGACAGCCTGAACACTGAAGCTTTCTTT
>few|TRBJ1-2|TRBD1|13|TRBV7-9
CASSERQGNGYTF
TGTGCCAGCAGCGAACGACAGGGAAATGGCTACACCTTC
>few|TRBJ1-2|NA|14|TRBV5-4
CASSLVGGDYGYTF
TGTGCCAGCAGCTTGGTGGGGGGAGACTATGGCTACACCTTC
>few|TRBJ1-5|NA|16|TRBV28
CASSGVTGANNQPQHF
TGTGCCAGCAGTGGGGTAACGGGGGCCAACAATCAGCCCCAGCATTTT
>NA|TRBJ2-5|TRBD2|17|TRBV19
CASSIGALAGKGETQYF
TGTGCCAGTAGTATTGGGGCCCTAGCGGGAAAAGGAGAGACCCAGTACTTC
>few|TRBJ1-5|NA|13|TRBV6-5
CASSLVSGQPQHF
TGTGCCAGCAGTTTGGTTTCCGGGCAGCCCCAGCATTTT
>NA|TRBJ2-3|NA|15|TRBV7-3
CASSPVRGEVDTQYF
TGTGCCAGCAGCCCCGTGAGGGGAGAGGTAGATACGCAGTATTTT
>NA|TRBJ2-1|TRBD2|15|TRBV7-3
CASSLSGGSYNEQFF
TGTGCCAGCAGCTTGAGCGGGGGGTCTTACAATGAGCAGTTCTTC
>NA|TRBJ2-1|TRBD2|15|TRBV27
CASLGNGRGAQGQFF
TGTGCCAGCTTAGGGAACGGGAGGGGGGCCCAGGGGCAGTTCTTC
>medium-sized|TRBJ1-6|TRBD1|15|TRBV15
CATSRDDRGNSPLHF
TGTGCCACCAGCAGAGATGACAGGGGAAATTCACCCCTCCACTTT
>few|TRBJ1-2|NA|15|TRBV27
CASSPTGTRILSYTF
TGTGCCAGCAGTCCCACCGGGACACGTATATTGAGCTACACCTTC
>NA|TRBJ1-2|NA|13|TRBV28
CASSFGSNYGYTF
TGTGCCAGCAGTTTCGGGAGTAACTATGGCTACACCTTC
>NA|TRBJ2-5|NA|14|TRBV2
CASSRSQGWGTQYF
TGTGCCAGCAGTCGGTCGCAGGGCTGGGGGACCCAGTACTTC
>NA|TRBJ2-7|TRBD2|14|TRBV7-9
CASSLAGGGYEQYF
TGTGCCAGCAGCTTAGCGGGGGGGGGTTACGAGCAGTACTTC
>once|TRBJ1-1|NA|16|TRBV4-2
CASSLGTGVMNTEAFF
TGTGCCAGCAGCCTCGGGACCGGCGTCATGAACACTGAAGCTTTCTTT
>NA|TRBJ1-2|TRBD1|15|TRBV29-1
CSVAGTVSANYGYTF
TGCAGCGTGGCGGGGACAGTCTCAGCTAACTATGGCTACACCTTC
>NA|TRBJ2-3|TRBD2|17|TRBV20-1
CSAIQYFSGGSGDTQYF
TGCAGTGCTATCCAATACTTTAGCGGGGGATCGGGAGATACGCAGTATTTT
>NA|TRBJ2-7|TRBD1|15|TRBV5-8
CASSLVTGIRYEQYF
TGTGCCAGCAGCTTGGTGACAGGGATACGGTACGAGCAGTACTTC
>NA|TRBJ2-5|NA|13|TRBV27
CASSPDGGETQYF
TGTGCCAGCAGCCCCGACGGAGGGGAGACCCAGTACTTC
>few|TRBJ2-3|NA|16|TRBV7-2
CASSPLGVTSTDTQYF
TGTGCCAGCAGCCCCCTCGGAGTAACTTCCACAGATACGCAGTATTTT
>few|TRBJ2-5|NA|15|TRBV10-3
CAISGARTSGETQYF
TGTGCCATCAGTGGAGCTCGGACGAGTGGGGAGACCCAGTACTTC
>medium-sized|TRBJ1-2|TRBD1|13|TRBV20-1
CSARITGEDGYTF
TGCAGTGCTAGAATTACAGGGGAGGATGGCTACACCTTC
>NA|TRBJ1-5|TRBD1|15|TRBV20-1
CSASRDSHSNQPQHF
TGCAGTGCTAGCAGGGACAGTCATAGCAATCAGCCCCAGCATTTT
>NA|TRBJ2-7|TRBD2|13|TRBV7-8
CASGLAGIDEQYF
TGTGCCAGTGGACTAGCGGGAATTGACGAGCAGTACTTC
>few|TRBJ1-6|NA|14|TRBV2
CASSVTVGGSPLHF
TGTGCCAGCAGTGTTACAGTGGGTGGATCACCCCTCCACTTT
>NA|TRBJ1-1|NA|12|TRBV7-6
CASSLVDTEAFF
TGTGCCAGCAGCTTAGTAGACACTGAAGCTTTCTTT
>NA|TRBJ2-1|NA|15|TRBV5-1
CASSLEGAFYNEQFF
TGCGCCAGCAGCTTGGAAGGGGCCTTCTACAATGAGCAGTTCTTC
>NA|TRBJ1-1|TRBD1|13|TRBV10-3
CAISVERQGRAFF
TGTGCCATCAGTGTCGAGAGACAGGGGAGGGCTTTCTTT
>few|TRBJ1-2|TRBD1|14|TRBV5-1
CASSLGQGANGYTF
TGCGCCAGCAGCTTGGGACAGGGGGCGAATGGCTACACCTTC
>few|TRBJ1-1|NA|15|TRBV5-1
CASSLAGRGATEAFF
TGCGCCAGCAGCTTGGCCGGGAGGGGGGCCACTGAAGCTTTCTTT
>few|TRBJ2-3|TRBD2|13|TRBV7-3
CASSFTSVATQYF
TGTGCCAGCAGCTTCACTAGCGTCGCTACGCAGTATTTT
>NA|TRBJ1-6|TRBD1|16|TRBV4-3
CASSQDWGQLHSPLHF
TGCGCCAGCAGCCAAGATTGGGGACAGCTCCATTCACCCCTCCACTTT
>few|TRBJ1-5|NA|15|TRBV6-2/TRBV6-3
CASSDGRASNQPQHF
TGTGCCAGCAGTGACGGCAGGGCGAGCAATCAGCCCCAGCATTTT
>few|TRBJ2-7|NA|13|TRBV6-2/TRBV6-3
CASSHSGAYEQYF
TGTGCCAGCAGCCACTCGGGAGCCTACGAGCAGTACTTC
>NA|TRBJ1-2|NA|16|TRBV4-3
CASSQDLRVPVYGYTF
TGCGCCAGCAGCCAAGATCTTAGGGTGCCGGTCTATGGCTACACCTTC
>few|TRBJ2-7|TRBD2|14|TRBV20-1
CSAPPGGGSHEQYF
TGCAGTGCTCCCCCGGGAGGAGGAAGCCACGAGCAGTACTTC
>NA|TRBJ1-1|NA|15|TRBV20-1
CSARGFGRMNTEAFF
TGCAGTGCTAGGGGGTTTGGAAGGATGAACACTGAAGCTTTCTTT